Listed below are T cell receptor beta chains from one sample, sequenced in a study of cytomegalovirus exposure and HLA in healthy donors. Libraries were prepared by immunoSEQ multiplex PCR; TCRdb keeps only in-frame clonotypes and omits some of them. The sample has approximately 150,000 clones; more than 75% are singletons. The material sequenced was PBMCs. Every receptor here comes from a woman aged 40 to 50 in good health and CMV-seronegative. Both conserved end residues are part of each CDR3. A D gene is named only where the DNA matches it firmly. Size is stated for part of the rows, as once, few or many counts, or as a class when the clone is expanded.

CDR3aa: CSSSANRQFPGDTQYF; CDR3nt: TGTTCCAGCAGCGCAAATCGACAGTTCCCCGGAGATACGCAGTATTTT; abundance: few; len: 16; j_gene: TRBJ2-3; d_gene: .; v_gene: TRBV7-9
CDR3aa: CASSLDLSGANGLTF; CDR3nt: TGTGCCAGCAGCTTAGATCTCTCTGGGGCCAACGGCCTGACTTTC; abundance: .; len: 15; j_gene: TRBJ2-6; d_gene: .; v_gene: TRBV13
CDR3aa: CASSGGMGYEQYF; CDR3nt: TGTGCCAGCAGCGGAGGGATGGGCTACGAGCAGTACTTC; abundance: .; len: 13; j_gene: TRBJ2-7; d_gene: .; v_gene: TRBV2
CDR3aa: CASSLRQGPSYEQYF; CDR3nt: TGTGCCAGCAGCTTAAGACAGGGACCCTCCTACGAGCAGTACTTC; abundance: .; len: 15; j_gene: TRBJ2-7; d_gene: TRBD1; v_gene: TRBV5-4
CDR3aa: CASIPSGEREQYF; CDR3nt: TGCGCCAGCATCCCTTCGGGAGAGCGCGAGCAGTACTTC; abundance: .; len: 13; j_gene: TRBJ2-7; d_gene: .; v_gene: TRBV23-1
CDR3aa: CASSKRTSARPGELFF; CDR3nt: TGTGCCAGCAGTAAACGGACTAGCGCGCGACCCGGGGAGCTGTTTTTT; abundance: .; len: 16; j_gene: TRBJ2-2; d_gene: TRBD2; v_gene: TRBV6-6
CDR3aa: CASSTTGAAGNQPQHF; CDR3nt: TGTGCCAGTAGTACCACAGGGGCTGCGGGCAATCAGCCCCAGCATTTT; abundance: .; len: 16; j_gene: TRBJ1-5; d_gene: TRBD1; v_gene: TRBV19
CDR3aa: CASRTENYEQYF; CDR3nt: TGTGCCAGCAGGACAGAGAACTACGAGCAGTACTTC; abundance: .; len: 12; j_gene: TRBJ2-7; d_gene: .; v_gene: TRBV7-9
CDR3aa: CASSMGQGSEWEKLFF; CDR3nt: TGTGCCAGTAGTATGGGACAGGGAAGTGAGTGGGAAAAACTGTTTTTT; abundance: .; len: 16; j_gene: TRBJ1-4; d_gene: TRBD1; v_gene: TRBV19
CDR3aa: CASSIRSVDYGYTF; CDR3nt: TGTGCCAGCAGTATTCGGTCGGTAGACTATGGCTACACCTTC; abundance: .; len: 14; j_gene: TRBJ1-2; d_gene: .; v_gene: TRBV28
CDR3aa: CVSSFSGSKYEQYF; CDR3nt: TGTGTCAGCAGCTTTAGCGGGAGTAAGTACGAGCAGTACTTC; abundance: .; len: 14; j_gene: TRBJ2-7; d_gene: TRBD2; v_gene: TRBV7-2
CDR3aa: CASSQTGAAEKLFF; CDR3nt: TGCGCCAGCAGCCAAACAGGGGCGGCTGAAAAACTGTTTTTT; abundance: once; len: 14; j_gene: TRBJ1-4; d_gene: TRBD1; v_gene: TRBV4-3
CDR3aa: CASKYGDRSSYEQYF; CDR3nt: TGTGCCAGTAAGTACGGGGACAGGAGCTCCTACGAGCAGTACTTC; abundance: once; len: 15; j_gene: TRBJ2-7; d_gene: TRBD1; v_gene: TRBV19
CDR3aa: CGQATNEQFF; CDR3nt: TGTGGGCAGGCTACCAATGAGCAGTTCTTC; abundance: .; len: 10; j_gene: TRBJ2-1; d_gene: .; v_gene: TRBV7-4
CDR3aa: CASSLDRGSQSRTGELFF; CDR3nt: TGTGCCAGCAGCTTAGACAGGGGGAGTCAATCAAGGACCGGGGAGCTGTTTTTT; abundance: .; len: 18; j_gene: TRBJ2-2; d_gene: TRBD1; v_gene: TRBV7-2
CDR3aa: CASSVLAGDTDTQYF; CDR3nt: TGTGCCAGCAGCGTTCTAGCGGGGGACACAGATACGCAGTATTTT; abundance: .; len: 15; j_gene: TRBJ2-3; d_gene: TRBD2; v_gene: TRBV28
CDR3aa: CASSDLTQYF; CDR3nt: TGCGCCAGCAGTGACTTGACCCAGTACTTC; abundance: few; len: 10; j_gene: TRBJ2-5; d_gene: .; v_gene: TRBV10-1
CDR3aa: CSVRDNNLNGYTF; CDR3nt: TGCAGCGTTCGTGATAACAATTTAAATGGCTACACCTTC; abundance: .; len: 13; j_gene: TRBJ1-2; d_gene: .; v_gene: TRBV29-1
CDR3aa: CATSSRYSNEQFF; CDR3nt: TGTGCCACCAGCAGCCGGTACAGCAATGAGCAGTTCTTC; abundance: once; len: 13; j_gene: TRBJ2-1; d_gene: .; v_gene: TRBV15
CDR3aa: CASSRGTENEKLFF; CDR3nt: TGTGCCAGCAGCAGAGGGACAGAGAATGAAAAACTGTTTTTT; abundance: .; len: 14; j_gene: TRBJ1-4; d_gene: TRBD1; v_gene: TRBV5-4
CDR3aa: CSVVGATYEQYF; CDR3nt: TGCAGCGTTGTGGGGGCTACGTATGAGCAGTACTTC; abundance: .; len: 12; j_gene: TRBJ2-5; d_gene: .; v_gene: TRBV29-1
CDR3aa: CASSQVGGDTDTQYF; CDR3nt: TGCGCCAGCAGCCAAGTTGGCGGGGATACAGATACGCAGTATTTT; abundance: .; len: 15; j_gene: TRBJ2-3; d_gene: .; v_gene: TRBV4-3
CDR3aa: CASSVRGPGNEKLFF; CDR3nt: TGTGCCAGCAGCGTCAGGGGGCCGGGTAATGAAAAACTGTTTTTT; abundance: .; len: 15; j_gene: TRBJ1-4; d_gene: TRBD1; v_gene: TRBV7-9
CDR3aa: CASSLEGGRADTQYF; CDR3nt: TGTGCCAGCAGCTTAGAAGGCGGGAGAGCGGATACGCAGTATTTT; abundance: .; len: 15; j_gene: TRBJ2-3; d_gene: TRBD2; v_gene: TRBV11-3
CDR3aa: CASSASGTGADDTQYF; CDR3nt: TGTGCCAGCAGCGCCTCCGGGACAGGGGCGGATGATACGCAGTATTTT; abundance: .; len: 16; j_gene: TRBJ2-3; d_gene: TRBD1; v_gene: TRBV9
CDR3aa: CASRDRGYTDTQYF; CDR3nt: TGCGCCAGCCGGGACAGGGGGTACACAGATACGCAGTATTTT; abundance: .; len: 14; j_gene: TRBJ2-3; d_gene: TRBD1; v_gene: TRBV5-1
CDR3aa: CASRGTGSYYEQYF; CDR3nt: TGTGCCAGCAGGGGGACAGGGTCCTACTACGAGCAGTACTTC; abundance: .; len: 14; j_gene: TRBJ2-7; d_gene: TRBD1; v_gene: TRBV14
CDR3aa: CATSRDRAGGGNTIYF; CDR3nt: TGTGCCACCAGCAGAGATAGGGCGGGAGGCGGAAACACCATATATTTT; abundance: .; len: 16; j_gene: TRBJ1-3; d_gene: .; v_gene: TRBV15
CDR3aa: CASSEDPGANGYTF; CDR3nt: TGTGCCAGCAGTGAAGATCCAGGGGCGAATGGCTACACCTTC; abundance: .; len: 14; j_gene: TRBJ1-2; d_gene: .; v_gene: TRBV6-1
CDR3aa: CASSSRDRGGNTIYF; CDR3nt: TGTGCCAGCAGCTCGCGGGACAGGGGGGGAAACACCATATATTTT; abundance: .; len: 15; j_gene: TRBJ1-3; d_gene: TRBD1; v_gene: TRBV11-2